Listed here is a single T cell receptor (beta chain). Its antigen remains unidentified. Qualities for individual bases were not recorded, and no much larger clone is one base off. The data were taken from a study of cytomegalovirus exposure and HLA in healthy donors (dated by TCRdb to the late 2010s). For context, the study as a whole: An earlier analysis of some 600 of the donors reported 276 Gb of sequence data and 90 million to 120 million unique TCR beta sequences obtained from around 190 million T cells. An early release that covered around 590 HLA-typed donors contained 300 to 350 gigabases of sequencing data and tens of millions of unique TCR sequences. Of the roughly 400 genotyped donors, approximately 81% were placed in the genetic ancestry cluster associated with self-reported Caucasian donors. The study was designed to test whether signatures of past pathogen exposure could be identified by cataloging public T cell receptors. The study used immunosequencing to profile the T cell repertoires of under 700 subjects and linked those repertoires to cytomegalovirus serostatus. Besides the first cohort of around 700 subjects, a separate validation cohort made up of 120 or so different subjects was used. To predict cytomegalovirus infection status, the study combined high-throughput TCR immunosequencing, statistical association of individual TCRs with disease status, and machine learning. In a later analysis, previously published TCR beta repertoires from 600 to 850 donors were re-analyzed and high-resolution HLA genotyping was added so that TCR occurrence patterns could be studied. Rather than drawing on any new phenotypic data, the later analysis identified candidate immune exposures from TCR beta sequences and the way those sequences occurred across donors. An earlier analysis of about 600 of the donors used high-throughput TCR beta sequencing to judge whether each TCR beta V gene segment behaved as functional or pseudogenic. Donor age, sex, ethnicity and CMV serostatus were collected together with the repertoire data. Genome-wide SNP genotypes for about 55% of the roughly 670 donors were used in a later genetic analysis, which treated that subset as a discovery cohort. All discovery cohort repertoires had been generated using a single sequencing platform. HLA typing included class I and class II loci at four-digit resolution. The number of typed donors differed by locus: 629-630 for A, B, C, DRB1 and DQB1; some 540 for DQA1; 606 for DPA1; and 400 to 480 for DPB1. About 5 DR-DQ haplotypes were handled as single units for association and clustering, since linkage in the cohort was strong. Among a few hundred genotyped donors of the cohort, an average of 235,054 unique TCR beta nucleotide sequences were sequenced per donor, roughly 20% of them non-productive.

In total, about 650 healthy bone marrow donors made up the cohort. All cohort members were sampled while nominally healthy, although unrecorded immune exposures were likely present. The donor was CMV seropositive and was included in the group of 250 to 350 seropositive cohort members. Each donor provided a peripheral blood sample, and peripheral blood mononuclear cells were used for TCR beta sequencing. The Qiagen DNeasy Blood Extraction Kit was used to extract genomic DNA from the blood cell samples. The CDR3 spans 14 residues, from the cysteine through the phenylalanine. This entry keeps only the CDR3 DNA: 42 bases, framed from base 1. From the germline V gene (reference sequence), CDR1 is LNHNV and CDR2 is YYDKDF. V is pruned by 3 bases and J by 1 base, leaving 0 bases of the junction without a gene match. Preparation of the library involved the immunoSEQ multiplex PCR assay. For the multiplex PCR, a mixture combining 60 forward primers for TCR Vbeta segments and 13 reverse primers for TCR Jbeta segments was used. A multiplex PCR assay on genomic DNA amplified the CDR3 region of rearranged TCR beta genes. On the Illumina HiSeq System, the amplified TCR beta libraries were sequenced as 87-base-pair reads. The original pipeline was this. A later analysis tallied 75 million to 95 million unique TCR beta chains across the 640 or so repertoires, and approximately 9.9 million of those chains were shared by two or more donors. To remove PCR and sequencing errors, raw reads were error-corrected and collapsed into unique sequences using a nearest-neighbor algorithm that merged closely related sequences. V, D and J gene segments were assigned by aligning CDR3 sequences to IMGT reference sequences. Each retained sequence needed at least a six-nucleotide match to both a V gene segment and a J gene segment. Rearrangements were called productive when the CDR3 lacked stop codons and stayed in frame with V and J; all others were non-productive. Following IMGT convention, CDR3 was defined as the stretch from the second conserved V-encoded cysteine to the conserved J-encoded phenylalanine. In an earlier analysis of around 570 of the donors, sequences lacking an unambiguous match to a single V gene segment were excluded. An earlier analysis of roughly 590 of the donors called V segments functional above 56.7% productive rearrangements and segregating when the between-donor standard deviation exceeded 5%. A statistical classification framework was developed to diagnose cytomegalovirus status using the catalog of TCR beta chain sequences. In a later analysis, V and J genes were assigned by comparing TCR nucleotide sequences against IMGT/GENE-DB human TR gene sequences. In a later analysis, CDR3 sequences and most-parsimonious VDJ recombination scenarios were assigned using the TCRdist pipeline. In a later analysis, every TCR beta chain was defined by the combination of its CDR3 amino acid sequence and its V-gene family, and reads without a unique V-gene family were dropped. A later analysis removed several hundred highly shared, low-generation-probability nucleotide sequences to deal with suspected cross-contamination and a sequencing artifact. In a later analysis, a clonal expansion index for each public chain was calculated from normalized within-repertoire ranks of inferred template counts. A later analysis computed generation probabilities with a VDJ recombination model fitted to out-of-frame rearrangements, and checked the results against IGoR. In a later analysis, hypergeometric tests were used to score TCR-TCR, TCR-HLA and TCR-CMV co-occurrence, with a repertoire-size bias correction applied to TCR pairs. In a later analysis, false discovery rates were estimated by permuting HLA or CMV assignments 20 times. In a later analysis, co-occurring TCRs were grouped using DBSCAN, and TCRdist sequence similarity was added for clustering within HLA-allele-positive subsets. Repertoires with fewer than 30,000 or more than 120,000 public chains were left out of co-occurrence clustering, as were a few repertoires with anomalous nucleotide sharing. TCRdb took this table from immuneACCESS and kept in-frame rearrangements with V and J called. Such tables lack part of the clones; where checked against another copy, unresolved V genes explain under half of the gap, and the rest is unexplained. V, J and clone size derive from that table, while D and trimming were established from the DNA sequence. Recorded for this sample are roughly 97,000 clones; roughly 9.4% of them occurred a single time. The top ten hold 4.5% to 6.5% of the sample.

Summary of the overall study and its limitations: Most CMV-associated TCR beta chains appeared to be HLA-restricted in a later analysis, and the HLA associations seemed to be driven largely by CMV exposure. Correlated functional status among segregating V segments might reflect linkage disequilibrium, but an unknown experimental factor could not be ruled out. Most TCR sequences were observed very rarely across donors, whereas some public TCRs were present in many individuals. In a later analysis, several top co-occurrence clusters were reported to appear linked to parvovirus B19, influenza, CMV and Epstein-Barr virus. Roughly uniform sequencing depth across donors was assumed in presence/absence analyses, although this assumption may not hold. A later analysis associated about 18,000 TCR beta sequences with specific HLA alleles at a false discovery rate of 0.05. Compared with the roughly 600-donor mean, donors in an Asian-associated ancestry cluster had fewer N-insertions in productive TCRs, according to a later genetic analysis. Strong co-occurrence of HLA alleles, especially DR and DQ, made assigning TCR associations to individual alleles difficult. V-gene and J-gene trimming of TCR beta chains was associated with a missense DCLRE1C variant in a later genetic analysis, and the association was replicated in an independent cohort. In this cohort, only TCR beta chains were sequenced, and detectable features were limited by the absence of alpha or paired-chain data. Because counts were too low, roughly 18 rarely observed V segments, including chromosome 9 orphons, were left out of the earlier analysis of over 550 of the donors. In both the original and validation cohorts, the classifier was reported to diagnose cytomegalovirus status with high specificity and sensitivity. In a later analysis, HLA-associated TCR beta chains showed more clonal expansion and lower generation probabilities than non-associated chains that were equally common. Broadly in line with IMGT annotations, most TCR beta V segments showed up in productive rearrangements about 87% or about 30% of the time in an earlier analysis of approximately 640 of the donors. In a later analysis, TCR association rates were found to vary across HLA loci, with the most associated TCRs seen for DRB1 alleles and the fewest for HLA-C alleles. According to the authors, the approach could potentially be generalized to other disease states and immunological phenotypes. Three of the identified cytomegalovirus-associated TCR beta chains were confirmed in vitro to be specific for cytomegalovirus antigens. A further reported finding was that TCR beta sequences accurately predicted the HLA-A and HLA-B alleles for most subjects in the first cohort. The study listed 150 to 200 TCR beta chains as associated with cytomegalovirus. For the cohort, immune exposure information was limited to CMV serostatus. Because HLA typing was unavailable for some donors at each locus, only the typed subset was used in association tests. Some IMGT-functional V segments, including TRBV6-2 and TRBV6-3, could not be distinguished by the 87-base-pair reads and were therefore excluded. The sequencing pipeline was judged likely to have produced a cluster of highly shared sequence variants as a technical artifact.

The sequence came from a man between 50 and 59 years old in good health and CMV-seropositive. Here the chain combines TRBV15 and TRBJ2-7, and 10 junction bases match TRBD1. Sequencing was carried out using PBMCs. The CDR3 sequence is CATSRDRGSYEQYF. Here is the DNA: TGTGCCACCAGCAGGGACAGGGGGTCCTACGAGCAGTACTTC.